This TCR beta chain was documented in a study of CD8+CD57+ T cells in acquired aplastic anemia. The CDR3 sequence is 15 residues long. The germline V and J ends were trimmed by 2 bases and 1 base, with 10 bases remaining between them. Germline V CDR1 and CDR2: SGHTA, FQGNSA. The template for TCR beta VDJ and CDR3 sequence profiling was genomic DNA. MiXCR was run by TCRdb on the reads, yielding one entry per CDR3 protein. Of roughly 86,000 distinct CDR3 sequences in the sample, around 44% were seen once. This clonotype showed up many times. The V and J genes are TRBV7-2 and TRBJ2-3; D tentatively fits TRBD1 or TRBD2 (5 bases each). The sequence was obtained from a human donor in good health, serving as a control. Sequencing input: sorted CD4+, CD8+, or CD8+CD57+ T cells (not recorded which) from PBMCs. This CDR3 reads CASSLRVGGTDTQYF. The CDR3, as DNA: TGTGCCAGCAGCTTACGCGTGGGGGGCACAGATACGCAGTATTTT.